This T cell receptor (beta chain) originates from a study of T cell responses to AZD1222 COVID-19 vaccine. Study results and caveats: Donors were mostly white British, more females; clonal diversity possibly underestimated.

On this clone itself: What it binds is not known.

The table came from immunoSEQ multiplex PCR; TCRdb's copy has only in-frame clones and leaves some out. This sample carries about 98,000 clones, 70% to 90% of them seen once, and the ten largest clones take approximately 5%. The V end lost 4 bases, the J end lost 0 bases, and 13 bases lay between the germline ends. Germline CDR1 SGHNT, CDR2 YYREEE (reference sequence). This CDR3 has 15 amino acids. The gene calls are TRBV5-4 and TRBJ1-1, with D perhaps matching TRBD1 (6 bases). This receptor was obtained from an adult in good health. The sample consisted of peripheral blood, taken on day 0 of AZD1222 vaccination. CDR3 protein: CASSTADRMNTEAFF. DNA of the CDR3: TGTGCCAGCAGCACTGCTGACAGGATGAACACTGAAGCTTTCTTT.